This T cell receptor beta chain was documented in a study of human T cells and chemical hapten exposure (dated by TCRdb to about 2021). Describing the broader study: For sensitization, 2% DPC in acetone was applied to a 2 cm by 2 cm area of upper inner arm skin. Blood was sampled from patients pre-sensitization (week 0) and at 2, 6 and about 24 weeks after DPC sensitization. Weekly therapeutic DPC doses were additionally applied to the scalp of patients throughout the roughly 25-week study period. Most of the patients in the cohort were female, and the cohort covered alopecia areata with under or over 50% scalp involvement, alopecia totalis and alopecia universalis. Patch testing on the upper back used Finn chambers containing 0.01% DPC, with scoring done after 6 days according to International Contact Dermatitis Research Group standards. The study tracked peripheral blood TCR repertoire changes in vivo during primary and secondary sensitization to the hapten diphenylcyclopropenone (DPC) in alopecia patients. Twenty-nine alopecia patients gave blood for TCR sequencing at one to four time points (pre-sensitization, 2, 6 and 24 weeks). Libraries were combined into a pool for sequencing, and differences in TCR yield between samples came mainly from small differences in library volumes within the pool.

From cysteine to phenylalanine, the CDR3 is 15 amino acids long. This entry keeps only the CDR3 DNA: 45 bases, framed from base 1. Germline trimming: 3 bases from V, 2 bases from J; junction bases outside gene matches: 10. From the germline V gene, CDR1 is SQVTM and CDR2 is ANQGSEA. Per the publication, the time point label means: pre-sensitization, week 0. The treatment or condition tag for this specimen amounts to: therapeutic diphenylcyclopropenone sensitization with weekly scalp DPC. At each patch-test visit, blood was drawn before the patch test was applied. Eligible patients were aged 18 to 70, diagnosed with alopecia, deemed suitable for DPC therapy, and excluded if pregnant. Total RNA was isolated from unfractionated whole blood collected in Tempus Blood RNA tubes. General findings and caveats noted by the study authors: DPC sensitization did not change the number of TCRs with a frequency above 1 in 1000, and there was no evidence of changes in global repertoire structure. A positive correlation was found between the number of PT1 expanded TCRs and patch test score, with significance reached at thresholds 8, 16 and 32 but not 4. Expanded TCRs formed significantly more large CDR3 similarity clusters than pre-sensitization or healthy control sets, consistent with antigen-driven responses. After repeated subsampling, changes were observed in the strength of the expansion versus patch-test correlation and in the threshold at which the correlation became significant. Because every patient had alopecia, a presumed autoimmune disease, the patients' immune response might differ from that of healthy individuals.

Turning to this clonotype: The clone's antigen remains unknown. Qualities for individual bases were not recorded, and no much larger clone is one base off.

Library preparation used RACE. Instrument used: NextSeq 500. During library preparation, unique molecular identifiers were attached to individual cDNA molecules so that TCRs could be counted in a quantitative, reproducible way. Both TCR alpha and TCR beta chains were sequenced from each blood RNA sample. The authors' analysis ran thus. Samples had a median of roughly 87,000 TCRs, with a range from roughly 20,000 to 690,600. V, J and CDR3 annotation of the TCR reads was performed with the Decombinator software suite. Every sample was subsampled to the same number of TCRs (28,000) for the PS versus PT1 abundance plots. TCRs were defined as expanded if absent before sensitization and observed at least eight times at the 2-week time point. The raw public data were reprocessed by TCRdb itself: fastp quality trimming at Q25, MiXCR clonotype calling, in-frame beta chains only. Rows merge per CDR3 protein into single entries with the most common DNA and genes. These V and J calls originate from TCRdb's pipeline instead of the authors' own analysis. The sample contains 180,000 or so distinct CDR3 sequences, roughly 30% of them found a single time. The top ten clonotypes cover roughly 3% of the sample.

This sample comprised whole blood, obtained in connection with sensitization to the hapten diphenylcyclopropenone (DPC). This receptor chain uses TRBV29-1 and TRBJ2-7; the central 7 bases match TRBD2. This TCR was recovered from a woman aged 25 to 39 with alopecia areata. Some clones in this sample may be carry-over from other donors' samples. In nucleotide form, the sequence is TGCAGCGTTGAGACTCGAGCGGGGCTAACCTACGAGCAGTACTTC. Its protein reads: CSVETRAGLTYEQYF.